This TCR beta chain was captured in a study of shared clonotypes between healthy human individuals (TCRdb year 2020). For context, the study as a whole: Two women and three men aged 18 to 49 years were included in the cohort. For each donor, three plates each were used for CD4 naive and CD4 memory, two plates were used for CD8 naive, and one plate was used for CD8 memory. Between about 0.8 and 9 billion PBMCs per donor were obtained by leukapheresis. To estimate repertoire size and how much clonotypes are shared between individuals, the study performed deep sequencing of blood TCR repertoires from 4 to 6 healthy adults. Different laboratories and diverse techniques were used to prepare libraries and sequence TCR repertoires, to increase sequencing depth and limit assay-specific biases. Overall study outcomes, separate from this receptor: Even with the large sequencing depth, rarefaction of the sorted-subset datasets indicated that sequencing was incomplete. When several donors were compared, the shared fraction of clonotypes was around 5% for naive CD4, about 4% for naive CD8, roughly 2.5% for memory CD4, and around 0.4% for memory CD8. Larger estimated clonotype richness was generally found for naive subsets than for memory subsets. Sampling was restricted to blood, and TCR repertoires in tissues likely differ from the TCR repertoires found in blood. Pairwise subsampling indicated that sequencing depth was expected to affect the degree of clonotype sharing among donors. Because the study included a small number of donors, the genetic and exposure-history diversity represented was limited. Compared with non-shared clonotypes, the clonotypes found in all four sorted-subset donors had higher generation probabilities.

Remarks on this clone: Its target antigen remains unknown. The sample holds no much larger clone one base away, and base qualities are not on file.

TCR CDR3 regions were amplified from genomic DNA by multiplex PCR using the deep immunoSEQ assay. Genomic DNA extracted from each cell subset was distributed evenly over all wells of several immunoSEQ 96-well plates, and each plate served as one replicate. For sorted subsets, each replicate PCR was loaded with 200 to 250 ng genomic DNA, equivalent to 25,000 to 35,000 T cell genomes. The purified libraries were quantified using a Qubit 3.0 fluorometer, sized with a Bioanalyzer 2100, and then quantified again using the KAPA Library Quantification kit. Each immunoSEQ 96-well plate was sequenced on its own single-read 150-cycle Illumina NextSeq 550 flow cell. As for the original processing: Because the immunoSEQ output held only junctional sequences and lacked quality scores, the filtering could not match the filtering applied to full-length reads. To assign V/J genes and CDR3, sequences were annotated against IMGT germline references using PyIR, a Python wrapper for IgBLAST v1.9. Any read was removed if the V/J assignment was weak (E-value above 1e-6), the CDR3 was missing, or the read contained stop codons, out-of-frame junctions, or ambiguous translated residues. A V3J clonotype was defined by an identical inferred V gene, J gene, and CDR3 amino acid sequence. To compute the percentage overlap between repertoires, the number of shared unique clonotypes was divided by the size of the smaller repertoire. Richness of each repertoire was evaluated using RTK rarefaction, the Chao1 estimator, and Recon v2.1 estimates of unobserved clonotypes. Generation probabilities for all TCRbeta clonotypes obtained by the gDNA method from several donors were computed using OLGA. Drawn from immuneACCESS, this table holds only the in-frame rearrangements with V and J called that TCRdb kept. Clones are partly lost; checked studies trace under half to an unresolved V gene and leave the rest unexplained. V and J calls and clone size are those listed in that table; D and trimming were worked out from the DNA. The sample data list over 2 million clones, and about nine tenths of these were observed just once. The top ten clones comprise 0.37% of the sample.

Trimming takes 4 bases off V and 8 bases off J; junction bases not matched to a gene: 6. Reading the germline V gene gives CDR1 SGHAT and CDR2 FQNNGV. The CDR3 covers 13 residues, taking in both the cysteine and the phenylalanine. Only the CDR3 region is kept as DNA, spanning 39 bases read in frame from base 1. Donors were healthy HIV-negative adults with no recently reported acute infections or vaccinations. Only Caucasian adults living in Nashville, Tennessee, USA were represented among the donors. CD4+ T cells were enriched by magnetic negative selection; naive cells were then positively selected on CD45RA, and the negative fraction formed the memory subset. Blood was obtained by leukapheresis, after which PBMCs were separated by Ficoll-Histopaque density gradient centrifugation and cryopreserved in liquid nitrogen vapor phase. Analytical flow cytometry was used to check the purity and quantity of every magnetically sorted T cell population. Each sorted fraction had its genomic DNA isolated and then quantified by UV absorbance on a Nanodrop 2000c.

Material: naive CD4+ T cells from PBMCs. According to the study, the label for this sample's cell subset or site signals: CD45RA+ positively selected. Recombination connected TRBV11-2 to TRBJ2-3; 7 central bases correspond to TRBD2. This TCR was sampled from a man younger than 35 in good health. Some clones in this sample may be carry-over from other donors' samples. At the DNA level, the sequence is TGTGCCAGCAGCTCGACGGGGGAGGGTACGCAGTATTTT. Protein translation: CASSSTGEGTQYF.